What follows describes a single TCR beta chain. The record originates from a study of blood T cell repertoires in COVID-19. Data came from immunoSEQ multiplex PCR; TCRdb stores just in-frame clones and leaves some out. The sample lists a few hundred thousand clones; just over 85% were seen once. V was pared by 1 base and J by 3 bases, with 8 bases of the junction left unmatched. Looked up from germline, CDR1 is SGHTA and CDR2 is FQGNSA. CDR3 length: 16 residues. This chain joins TRBV7-2 and TRBJ2-7; 8 bases are a match to TRBD2. The TCR originated in a woman in her thirties or forties with acute COVID-19. The sample comprised PBMCs or T cells enriched from blood (not recorded which). The CDR3 DNA sequence: TGTGCCAGCAGCTTAGACACAGGGACTAGTCTCTACGAGCAGTACTTC. Amino acids: CASSLDTGTSLYEQYF.